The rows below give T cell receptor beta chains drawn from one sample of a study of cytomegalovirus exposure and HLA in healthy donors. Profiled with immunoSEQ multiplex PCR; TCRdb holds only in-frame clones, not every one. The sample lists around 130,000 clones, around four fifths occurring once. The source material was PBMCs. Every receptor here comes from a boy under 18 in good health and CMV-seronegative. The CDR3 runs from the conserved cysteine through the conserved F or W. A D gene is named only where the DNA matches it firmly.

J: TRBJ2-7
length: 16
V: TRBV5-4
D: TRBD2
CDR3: CASSGSWAGGLNEQYF

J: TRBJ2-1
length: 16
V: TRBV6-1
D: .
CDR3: CASSGKTGTTYNEQFF

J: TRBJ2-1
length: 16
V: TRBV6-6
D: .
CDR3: CASSYSGGPTYNEQFF

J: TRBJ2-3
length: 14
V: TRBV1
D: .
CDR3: CTSSQVWRGKTQYF

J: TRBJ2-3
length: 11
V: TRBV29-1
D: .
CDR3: CSVEELATVGF

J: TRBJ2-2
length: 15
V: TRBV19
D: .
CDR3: CASSIEQGGTGELFF

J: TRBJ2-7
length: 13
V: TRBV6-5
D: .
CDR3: CASTGGGSYEQYF

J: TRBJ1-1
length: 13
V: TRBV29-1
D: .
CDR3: CSVGPDMNTEAFF

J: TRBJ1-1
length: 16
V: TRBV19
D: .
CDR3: CASSIDEAAMNTEAFF

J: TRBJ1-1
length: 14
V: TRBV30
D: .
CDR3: CAWSVAPGNTEAFF

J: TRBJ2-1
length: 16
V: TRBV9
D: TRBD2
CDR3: CASSPRLAGGDNEQFF

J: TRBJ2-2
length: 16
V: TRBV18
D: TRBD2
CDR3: CASSTALAVVTGELFF

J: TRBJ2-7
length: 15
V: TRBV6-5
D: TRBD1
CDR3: CASRKGQGEAYEQYF

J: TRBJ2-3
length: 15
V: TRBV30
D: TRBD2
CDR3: CAWSVTLTSGNKQYF

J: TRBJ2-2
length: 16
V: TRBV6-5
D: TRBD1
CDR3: CASSYSTGVKSGELFF

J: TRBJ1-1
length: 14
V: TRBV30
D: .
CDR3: CAWIGGKGNTEAFF

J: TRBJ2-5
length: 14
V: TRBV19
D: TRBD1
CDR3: CASRRQGPAETQYF

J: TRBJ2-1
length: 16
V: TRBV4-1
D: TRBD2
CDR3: CASSPRGGREDDEQFF

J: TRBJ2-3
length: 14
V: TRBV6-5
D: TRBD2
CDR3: CASTLTSGMDTQYF

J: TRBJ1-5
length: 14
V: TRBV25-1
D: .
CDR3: CASSSAGSNQPQHF

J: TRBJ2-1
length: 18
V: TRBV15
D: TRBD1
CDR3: CATSPQAIGQGGKYEQFF

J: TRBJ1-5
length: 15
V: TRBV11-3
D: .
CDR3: CASSRGGNSNQPQHF

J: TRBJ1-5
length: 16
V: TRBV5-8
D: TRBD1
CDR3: CASSPSGRGFNQPQHF

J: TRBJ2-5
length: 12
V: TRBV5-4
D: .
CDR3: CASSTLDGTQYF

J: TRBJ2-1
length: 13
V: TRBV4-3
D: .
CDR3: CASSQTSMREQFF

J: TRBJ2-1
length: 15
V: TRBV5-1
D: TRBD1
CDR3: CASSLVAPGGNEQFF

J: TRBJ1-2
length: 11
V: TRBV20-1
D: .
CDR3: CSARVVNGYTF

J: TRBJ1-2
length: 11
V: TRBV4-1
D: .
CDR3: CASSRAQGYTF

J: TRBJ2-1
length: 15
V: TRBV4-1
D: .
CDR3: CASSQDSLGIYDEFF

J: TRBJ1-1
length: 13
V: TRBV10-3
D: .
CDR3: CAISERGNTEAFF

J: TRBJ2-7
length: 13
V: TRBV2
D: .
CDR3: CASSEEVIAPRYF

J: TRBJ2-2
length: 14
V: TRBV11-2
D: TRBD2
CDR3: CAGGTSGFTGELFF

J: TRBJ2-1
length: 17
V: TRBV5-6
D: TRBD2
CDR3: CASSWVTSGMFVDEQFF

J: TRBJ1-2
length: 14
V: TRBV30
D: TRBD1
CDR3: CACKQYQGEYGYTF

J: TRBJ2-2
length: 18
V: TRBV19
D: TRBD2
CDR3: CASSIPRASGRGTGELFF

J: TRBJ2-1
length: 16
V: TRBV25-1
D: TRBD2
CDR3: CASSGPLAGGFNEQFF

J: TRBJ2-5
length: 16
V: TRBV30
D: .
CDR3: CAWSSRPALVGGEQYF

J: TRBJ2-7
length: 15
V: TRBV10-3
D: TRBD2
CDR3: CATRSAGEGRDEQYF

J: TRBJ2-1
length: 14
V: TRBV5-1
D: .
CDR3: CASSLGGFYNEQFF

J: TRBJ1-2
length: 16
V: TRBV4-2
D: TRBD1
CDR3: CASSQDLRTGPYGYTF

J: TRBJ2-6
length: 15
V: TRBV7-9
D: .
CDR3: CASSATPFGANVLTF

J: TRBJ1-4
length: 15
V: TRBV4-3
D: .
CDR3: CASSQEATATEKLFF